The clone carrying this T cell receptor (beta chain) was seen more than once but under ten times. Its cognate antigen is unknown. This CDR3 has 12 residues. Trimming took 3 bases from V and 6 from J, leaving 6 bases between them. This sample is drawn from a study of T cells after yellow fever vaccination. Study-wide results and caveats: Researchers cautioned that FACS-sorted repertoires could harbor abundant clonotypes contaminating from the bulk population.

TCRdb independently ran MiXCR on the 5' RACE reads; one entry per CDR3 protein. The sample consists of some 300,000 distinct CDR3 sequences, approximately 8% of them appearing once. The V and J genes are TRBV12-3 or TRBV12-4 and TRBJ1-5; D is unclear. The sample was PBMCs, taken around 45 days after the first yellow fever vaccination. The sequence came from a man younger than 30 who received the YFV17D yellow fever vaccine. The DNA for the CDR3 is TGTGCCAGCAGTTTCGAAAGTCAGCCCCAGCATTTT. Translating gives CASSFESQPQHF.